This T cell receptor (beta chain) was found in a study of cytomegalovirus exposure and HLA in healthy donors. Study-level findings and limits: Several top significant clusters appeared, in a later analysis, to be linked to common viral pathogens.

Use of 60 Vbeta and 13 Jbeta primers characterized the PCR. Sequenced by immunoSEQ multiplex PCR; TCRdb stores in-frame clones only, minus some. The table includes some 220,000 clones, 70% to 85% detected once. As concerns this clone: No antigen is known for it.

Germline CDR1 GTSNPN, CDR2 SVGIG (reference sequence). This CDR3 region has 13 residues. The V end was cut by 3 bases, the J end by 4 bases, with 10 bases between. Participants comprised healthy donors of bone marrow. The V call is TRBV30, the J call TRBJ1-5; D unclear. Material: PBMCs. The receptor was isolated from a woman aged 40-49 years in good health and CMV-seronegative. CDR3: CAWRTGRNQPQHF. CDR3 bases: TGTGCCTGGAGGACGGGGAGGAATCAGCCCCAGCATTTT.